A single sample gave rise to the 32 T cell receptor beta chains below, sequenced in a study of early T cells in non-severe SARS-CoV-2 infection. One entry per CDR3 protein, called by TCRdb with MiXCR from the 5' RACE reads. The sample comprises 46,000 or so distinct CDR3 sequences, 3% to 4% of which are singletons, and about 3% rests with the top ten. Sequencing was performed on whole blood. The receptors here all came from an adult who was a healthcare worker with PCR-confirmed SARS-CoV-2 infection or an uninfected control (not recorded which).

The rearrangement links TRBV21-1 to TRBJ2-7; no DNA check was done on the table's D call, TRBD2. TRBV21-1 is shown as a pseudogene. This CDR3 is built from 14 residues. CDR3 sequence: CASSNGTLEHEQYF. The CDR3, as DNA: TGTGCCAGCAGCAACGGGACTCTTGAGCACGAGCAGTACTTC.

In this sample, this clonotype turned up once. A much larger clone is a single base away; this may be a read error. The genes are TRBV20-1 and TRBJ2-5; D assignment may be TRBD1 or TRBD2 (5 bases each). Germline CDR1 is DFQATT and CDR2 is SNEGSKA (reference sequence). The CDR3 is 14 residues long. The ends were cut back, 5 bases at V and 3 bases at J, with 16 bases in the middle. As DNA, the CDR3 is TGCAGTGCTCCACTCCGGGACGTCAAAGAGACCCAGTACTTC. Encoded protein: CSAPLRDVKETQYF.

This clonotype showed up many times. The J gene is TRBJ2-6, the V gene TRBV9; maybe TRBD2 (6 bases). V was trimmed by 2 bases and J by 0 bases, leaving 6 bases between them. This CDR3 has 15 residues. Germline V gives CDR1 SGDLS, CDR2 YYNGEE. The CDR3 sequence: CASSVGGSGANVLTF. The CDR3 DNA reads TGTGCCAGCAGCGTGGGGGGCTCTGGGGCCAACGTCCTGACTTTC.

This clonotype was seen at least ten times. J is TRBJ1-1 and V is TRBV5-1; D not certain. In germline, CDR1 is SGHRS, CDR2 YFSETQ. The CDR3 length is 14 residues. Trimming took off 4 bases at V and 4 bases at J, with 14 bases between the two ends. CDR3 in amino acids: CASSPNGFSTEAFF. CDR3 coding DNA: TGCGCCAGCAGCCCGAACGGTTTCTCCACTGAAGCTTTCTTT.

This clonotype was seen repeatedly, ten times or more. This chain links TRBV7-8 with TRBJ2-1, with 9 bases matching TRBD1. There are 14 residues in the CDR3. Germline loops: CDR1 SGHVS, CDR2 FQNEAQ. V was pared by 2 bases and J by 6 bases, with 2 bases of the junction left unmatched. In nucleotides, the CDR3 is TGTGCCAGCAGCTTAACGGACAGGGGCAATGAGCAGTTCTTC. This codes for CASSLTDRGNEQFF.

There are many counts of this clonotype. The J gene is TRBJ2-3, the V gene TRBV7-3; 9 bases align to TRBD1. The germline V gene encodes CDR1 SGHTA and CDR2 FQGTGA. This CDR3 region has 16 residues. V lost 5 bases and J lost 2; bases outside the gene matches: 8. Here the CDR3 reads CASSLQGATLTDTQYF. The CDR3, as DNA: TGTGCCAGCAGCCTACAGGGGGCTACGCTCACAGATACGCAGTATTTT. Based on the CDR3 plus reference TRBV7-3 and TRBJ2-3, the full variable domain is GAGVSQTPSNKVTEKGKYVELRCDPISGHTALYWYRQSLGQGPEFLIYFQGTGAADDSGLPNDRFFAVRPEGSVSTLKIQRTERGDSAVYLCASSLQGATLTDTQYFGPGTRLTVL.

The chain combines TRBV18 with TRBJ1-1, with 7 bases that match TRBD1. The CDR3 contains 14 residues. V was clipped by 3 bases and J by 1 base; unmatched bases: 2. Germline V gene data show CDR1 as KGHSH and CDR2 as LQKENI. DNA for the CDR3: TGTGCCAGCTCACCGGGACAGAAGAACACTGAAGCTTTCTTT. Translating gives CASSPGQKNTEAFF.

There are a few counts of this clonotype. The rearrangement uses TRBV2 and TRBJ2-2; 10 positions match TRBD2. Germline lookup yields CDR1 SNHLY and CDR2 FYNNEI. V was clipped by 6 bases and J by 3 bases; unmatched bases: 4. The CDR3 loop spans 15 amino acids. The CDR3 DNA follows: TGTGCCAGCAGCACCGGACTAGCGGACACCGGGGAGCTGTTTTTT. Encoded protein: CASSTGLADTGELFF.

The table lists this clonotype with many counts. This rearrangement joins TRBV7-3 to TRBJ1-6; TRBD1 is a possible D gene (5 bases). The CDR3 extends over 14 amino acids. V was pared by 2 bases and J by 10 bases, with 12 bases between. The germline V gene has CDR1 SGHTA and CDR2 FQGTGA. In DNA, the CDR3 is TGTGCCAGCAGCTTACAGGGAAGGGAATCACCCCTCCACTTT. It specifies CASSLQGRESPLHF.

This clonotype was picked up many times. The chain links TRBV14 to TRBJ2-6; D not certain. CDR1 is SGHDN and CDR2 is FVKESK in the germline V gene. The CDR3 is 14 residues long. Trimming took 4 bases from V and 0 from J, leaving 4 bases between them. In DNA form, the CDR3 reads TGTGCCAGCAGCCGATCCTCTGGGGCCAACGTCCTGACTTTC. Protein product: CASSRSSGANVLTF. Full variable domain (outside the CDR3, taken from reference TRBV14 and TRBJ2-6): EAGVTQFPSHSVIEKGQTVTLRCDPISGHDNLYWYRRVMGKEIKFLLHFVKESKQDESGMPNNRFLAERTGGTYSTLKVQPAELEDSGVYFCASSRSSGANVLTFGAGSRLTVL.

Ten or more counts support this clonotype. The genes are TRBV29-1 and TRBJ2-7; 11 bases are a match to TRBD1. From germline, CDR1 is SQVTM and CDR2 ANQGSEA. V lost 4 bases and J lost 5; bases outside the gene matches: 4. The CDR3 is made up of 13 amino acids. The CDR3 loop is CSVVGTGGNEQYF. The DNA for the CDR3 is TGCAGCGTTGTAGGGACAGGGGGTAACGAGCAGTACTTC.

This clonotype was observed many times. This chain uses TRBV12-3 or TRBV12-4 with TRBJ2-6, with 8 bases matching TRBD1. V lost 6 bases, J lost 0 bases, and 7 bases stayed unmatched. This CDR3 has 17 residues. CDR3: CASSRTGLRSGANVLTF. The CDR3 nucleotides are TGTGCCAGCAGCCGGACAGGGCTCCGCTCTGGGGCCAACGTCCTGACTTTC.

This clonotype turned up a few times. This rearrangement joins TRBV19 to TRBJ1-1, with a tentative D call TRBD1 (5 bases). Per the germline V gene, CDR1 is LNHDA and CDR2 is SQIVND (reference sequence). V gave up 5 bases and J gave up 1 base, with 14 bases separating them. CDR3 length equals 15 residues. The CDR3 coding sequence is TGTGCCAGTAGTTATTCTGGGGCCCCGAACACTGAAGCTTTCTTT. It yields the protein CASSYSGAPNTEAFF.

This clonotype has a count of ten or more. V and J are TRBV19 and TRBJ1-2; D remains ambiguous. Looked up from germline, CDR1 is LNHDA and CDR2 is SQIVND (reference sequence). V lost 3 bases and J lost 4, with 9 bases in between. The CDR3 has 13 amino acids. CDR3 protein: CASSMRHLYGYTF. The DNA of the CDR3 is TGTGCCAGTAGTATGAGGCACCTCTATGGCTACACCTTC. Together with reference TRBV19 and TRBJ1-2, the CDR3 gives the full variable domain: DGGITQSPKYLFRKEGQNVTLSCEQNLNHDAMYWYRQDPGQGLRLIYYSQIVNDFQKGDIAEGYSVSREKKESFPLTVTSAQKNPTAFYLCASSMRHLYGYTFGSGTRLTVV.

This clonotype has at least ten counts. This chain links TRBV7-8 with TRBJ2-3; TRBD2 matches 9 bases. V shed 4 bases and J 4 bases; nucleotides not matched to a gene: 3. This CDR3 contains 14 residues. CDR1 SGHVS and CDR2 FQNEAQ come from the germline V gene. The DNA for the CDR3 is TGTGCCAGCAGCTGGAGACTAGCGGCAGATACGCAGTATTTT. This sequence encodes CASSWRLAADTQYF.

This clonotype has a count of ten or more. The chain is built from TRBV18 and TRBJ1-1, with 8 bases fitting TRBD1. The CDR3 runs to 17 residues. The germline CDR1 and CDR2 sequences are KGHSH and LQKENI. J lost 4 bases, V lost 3 bases, and 13 bases had no gene match. The CDR3 DNA reads as TGTGCCAGCTCACCGACCCCCCAGGGGGCGCGGTCCACTGAAGCTTTCTTT. Its protein is CASSPTPQGARSTEAFF.

This clonotype occurred a few times. This rearrangement joins TRBV7-9 to TRBJ2-5; no clear D. The CDR3 totals 14 residues. Germline V gives CDR1 SEHNR, CDR2 FQNEAQ (reference sequence). V was trimmed by 2 bases and J by 4 bases, leaving 11 bases between them. The CDR3 region has the DNA TGTGCCAGCAGCTTAACGTCAAGTCGAGAGACCCAGTACTTC. Encoded protein: CASSLTSSRETQYF.

At least ten counts were recorded for this clonotype. CDR3 DNA sequence: TGTGCCAGCAGCCGGTCGTGGGGGTTCGATTCACCCCTCCACTTT. Translating it yields CASSRSWGFDSPLHF. This chain links TRBV5-4 with TRBJ1-6, with D possibly being TRBD1 (5 bases). Germline CDR1 reads SGHNT; CDR2 reads YYREEE (reference sequence). Trimming took 4 bases from V and 8 from J, leaving 16 bases between them. The CDR3 is made up of 15 amino acids.

This clonotype was seen at least ten times. The chain uses TRBV24-1 and TRBJ2-2; 7 nucleotides align to TRBD1. Germline lookup yields CDR1 KGHDR and CDR2 SFDVKD. Trimming cost V 2 bases and J 1 base; bases outside gene matches: 3. This CDR3 has 16 residues. This CDR3 is CATSDSRQGNTGELFF. In nucleotides, the CDR3 is TGTGCCACCAGTGATTCCCGACAGGGGAACACCGGGGAGCTGTTTTTT.

The table lists this clonotype with many counts. This sequence joins TRBV7-3 and TRBJ2-7; 7 bases are shared with TRBD2. Germline V lookup: CDR1 SGHTA, CDR2 FQGTGA. The CDR3 spans 13 residues. The J segment lost 5 bases and the V segment lost 3 bases, leaving 4 bases of the junction unmatched. CDR3 bases: TGTGCCAGCAGCTTTCGGGGAGGGGACGAGCAGTACTTC. Its translation is CASSFRGGDEQYF. The full variable domain, rest sourced from reference TRBV7-3 and TRBJ2-7, is GAGVSQTPSNKVTEKGKYVELRCDPISGHTALYWYRQSLGQGPEFLIYFQGTGAADDSGLPNDRFFAVRPEGSVSTLKIQRTERGDSAVYLCASSFRGGDEQYFGPGTRLTVT.

This clonotype has a count of ten or more. The chain uses TRBV9 and TRBJ2-1; D is unresolved. CDR3 length: 15 residues. Germline V gene sequence: CDR1 SGDLS, CDR2 YYNGEE. Trimming took off 0 bases at V and 6 bases at J, with 13 bases between the two ends. The CDR3 DNA is TGTGCCAGCAGCGTAGGAAGCGCCCTGGCCAATGAGCAGTTCTTC. Protein: CASSVGSALANEQFF.

Many counts were recorded for this clonotype. The DNA for the CDR3 is TGTGCCAGCTCACCGGGACAGCAAGCCTACGAGCAGTACTTC. It specifies CASSPGQQAYEQYF. The chain combines TRBV18 with TRBJ2-7; 7 bases match TRBD1. The CDR3 runs to 14 residues. The germline V gene encodes CDR1 KGHSH and CDR2 LQKENI. V lost 3 bases to trimming and J lost 2 bases; unmatched junction nucleotides: 4.

At least ten counts were recorded for this clonotype. The chain employs TRBV16 and TRBJ1-5; 7 positions match TRBD1. From germline, CDR1 is KGHSY and CDR2 FQNENV. The CDR3 length is 14 residues. Losses at the gene ends were 2 bases for V and 7 bases for J; bases not matched to a gene: 5. DNA for the CDR3: TGTGCCAGCAGCCAACAGGGGGACGGGCAGCCCCAGCATTTT. Translation gives CASSQQGDGQPQHF.

This clonotype was counted many times. This chain connects TRBV27 to TRBJ2-7; D may be TRBD1 or TRBD2 (5 bases each). From germline, CDR1 is MNHEY and CDR2 SMNVEV (reference sequence). V was shortened by 5 bases and J by 0 bases, with 23 bases between the two germline ends. There are 18 residues in the CDR3. Here the CDR3 reads CASSTPTRGLAGSYEQYF. The CDR3 DNA is TGTGCCAGCAGTACCCCGACCCGGGGCCTGGCTGGCTCCTACGAGCAGTACTTC.

In this sample, this clonotype turned up many times. The J gene is TRBJ2-3, the V gene TRBV7-3; D gene ambiguous. This CDR3 spans 13 amino acids. The germline gives CDR1 SGHTA, CDR2 FQGTGA. V was clipped by 5 bases and J by 10 bases, with 16 bases between them. The CDR3 sequence is CASSPRNSKAQYF. CDR3 nucleotide sequence: TGTGCCAGCAGCCCCCGTAATAGCAAGGCGCAGTATTTT.

This clonotype was found a few times. The J gene is TRBJ2-3, the V gene TRBV29-1; D is uncertain. CDR3 length: 14 amino acids. The germline CDR1 and CDR2 sequences are SQVTM and ANQGSEA. The ends were cut back, 4 bases at V and 2 bases at J, with 13 bases in the middle. CDR3 sequence: CSVGGHTPTDTQYF. The CDR3 region has the DNA TGCAGCGTTGGCGGCCATACGCCCACAGATACGCAGTATTTT.

This clonotype was seen many times. The chain carries TRBV21-1 and TRBJ1-5; TRBD1, as called in the table, went unchecked against the DNA. TRBV21-1 has pseudogene status. CDR3 length equals 17 residues. CDR3 residues: CASSKAGGTGRHQPQHF. The CDR3 DNA reads TGTGCCAGCAGCAAAGCAGGGGGGACAGGGAGGCATCAGCCCCAGCATTTT.

The CDR3 loop is CASSGTGGPPDTQYF. The DNA for the CDR3 is TGTGCCAGCAGTGGTACGGGGGGGCCCCCAGATACGCAGTATTTT. The V call is TRBV7-8, the J call TRBJ2-3; 8 bases agree with TRBD2. Germline loops: CDR1 SGHVS, CDR2 FQNEAQ. The CDR3 is 15 amino acids. The ends lost 6 bases at V and 4 bases at J; junction bases unmatched: 9. Looking up the rest from reference TRBV7-8 and TRBJ2-3 gives the full variable domain: GAGVSQSPRYKVAKRGQDVALRCDPISGHVSLFWYQQALGQGPEFLTYFQNEAQLDKSGLPSDRFFAERPEGSVSTLKIQRTQQEDSAVYLCASSGTGGPPDTQYFGPGTRLTVL.

This clonotype was observed many times. This rearrangement joins TRBV19 to TRBJ1-1; 8 positions match TRBD1. CDR1 is LNHDA, CDR2 SQIVND, per germline (reference sequence). The V and J ends lost 3 bases and 4 bases, in that order; junction bases with no gene match: 7. The CDR3 has 15 residues. The CDR3 here is CASSIQGAESTEAFF. CDR3 DNA: TGTGCCAGTAGTATCCAGGGGGCGGAAAGCACTGAAGCTTTCTTT. Filled out from reference TRBV19 and TRBJ1-1, the complete variable domain reads DGGITQSPKYLFRKEGQNVTLSCEQNLNHDAMYWYRQDPGQGLRLIYYSQIVNDFQKGDIAEGYSVSREKKESFPLTVTSAQKNPTAFYLCASSIQGAESTEAFFGQGTRLTVV.

In its sample, this clonotype was seen many times. This rearrangement joins TRBV27 to TRBJ2-7; 9 nucleotides agree with TRBD2. The V gene's germline CDR1 is MNHEY and CDR2 SMNVEV (reference sequence). The J segment lost 3 bases and the V segment lost 6 bases, leaving 12 bases of the junction unmatched. The CDR3 covers 16 residues. CDR3: CASRLNSGRVYYEQYF. DNA of the CDR3: TGTGCCAGCAGGCTCAATAGCGGGAGAGTTTACTACGAGCAGTACTTC.

The rearrangement uses TRBV10-2 and TRBJ2-2; the D is unclear. The CDR3 is 13 amino acids. V was cut by 2 bases and J by 4 bases, with 5 bases left in between. Germline CDR1 WSHSY, CDR2 SAAADI. The CDR3 region is CASSEEFTGELFF. CDR3 DNA sequence: TGCGCCAGCAGTGAGGAGTTCACCGGGGAGCTGTTTTTT.

This clonotype has ten or more counts. This chain uses TRBV20-1 with TRBJ2-5; 7 bases agree with TRBD2. V gave up 6 bases and J gave up 1 base; unmatched junction bases: 8. The CDR3 is made up of 14 amino acids. CDR1 and CDR2 (germline): DFQATT, SNEGSKA (reference sequence). The CDR3 loop is CSALPGTIQETQYF. CDR3 bases: TGCAGTGCACTACCGGGGACTATCCAAGAGACCCAGTACTTC.